Each of the 21 T cell receptor beta chains below was sequenced from the same sample in a study of T cell repertoires in cytomegalovirus infection. TCRdb used MiXCR to reprocess the reads, holding one entry per CDR3 protein. The data contain more than 250,000 distinct CDR3 sequences, 25% of them seen just once; the ten biggest clones take up about an eighth. These TCRs' antigens remain unknown. Sequencing used cultured PBMCs, obtained from culture after CMV antigen stimulation. Source of these receptors: a human donor in good health (CMV status not recorded). Some clones in this sample may be carry-over from other donors' samples.

There are a few counts of this clonotype. This sequence joins TRBV4-1 and TRBJ2-5; 11 nucleotides agree with TRBD2. The CDR3 is made up of 16 amino acids. The V gene's germline CDR1 is MGHRA and CDR2 YSYEKL. V trimming: 5 bases; J trimming: 4 bases; junction bases outside the gene matches: 9. CDR3 sequence: CASSLTSGLAAETQYF. CDR3 coding DNA: TGCGCCAGCAGCTTAACCTCGGGACTAGCGGCAGAGACCCAGTACTTC.

This clonotype occurred many times. The rearrangement joins TRBV7-8 to TRBJ2-5; no clear D gene. Trimming took off 2 bases at V and 5 bases at J, with 6 bases between the two ends. Germline V gives CDR1 SGHVS, CDR2 FQNEAQ. The CDR3 covers 12 residues. The CDR3 nucleotides are TGTGCCAGCAGCTTATTCGGGGAGACCCAGTACTTC. Protein product: CASSLFGETQYF.

In its sample, this clonotype was seen a few times. CDR3 in amino acids: CASSYSRVTYEQYF. The DNA of the CDR3 is TGTGCCAGCAGTTACTCCCGAGTTACCTACGAGCAGTACTTC. V is TRBV6-2 or TRBV6-3 and J is TRBJ2-7; no definite D call. Germline CDR1 and CDR2: MNHEY and SVGEGT. Trimming stripped 0 bases from V and 2 bases from J, with 8 bases between. The CDR3 is 14 amino acids.

This clonotype was counted at least ten times. The genes are TRBV2 and TRBJ1-2, with a weak D call TRBD1 (5 bases). The germline V gene encodes CDR1 SNHLY and CDR2 FYNNEI. CDR3 size: 12 residues. V was trimmed by 8 bases and J by 8 bases, leaving 15 bases between them. This CDR3 reads CASGDRKRGYTF. CDR3 DNA: TGTGCCAGCGGAGACAGAAAAAGGGGCTACACCTTC.

This clonotype was seen many times. This chain links TRBV7-8 with TRBJ2-1; either TRBD1 or TRBD2 may fit D (7 bases each). The length of the CDR3 is 13 residues. Germline lookup yields CDR1 SGHVS and CDR2 FQNEAQ. Between the trimmed V and J ends, which lost 5 bases and 10 bases, there was a span of 15 bases. The CDR3 protein is CASSTRQGGEQFF. As DNA, the CDR3 is TGTGCCAGCAGCACTCGACAGGGAGGGGAGCAGTTCTTC.

This clonotype was detected a few times. This chain links TRBV7-2 with TRBJ1-5, with TRBD1 identical over 8 bases. Germline CDR1 and CDR2: SGHTA and FQGNSA. The CDR3 runs 15 residues. J lost 6 bases, V lost 3 bases, and 7 bases had no gene match. The CDR3 loop is CASSFGRGQGQPQHF. CDR3 sequence (DNA): TGTGCCAGCAGCTTTGGCAGGGGGCAAGGTCAGCCCCAGCATTTT.

The sample holds a few counts of this clonotype. The V call is TRBV7-9, the J call TRBJ2-1; D may be TRBD1 (8 bases). This CDR3 is 14 amino acids long. The ends were cut back, 5 bases at V and 7 bases at J, with 15 bases in the middle. Germline CDR1 is SEHNR and CDR2 is FQNEAQ (reference sequence). CDR3 residues: CASSVNRGGNEQFF. CDR3 DNA: TGTGCCAGCAGCGTCAACAGGGGGGGGAATGAGCAGTTCTTC. Combining the CDR3 with reference TRBV7-9 and TRBJ2-1 gives the whole variable domain DTGVSQNPRHKITKRGQNVTFRCDPISEHNRLYWYRQTLGQGPEFLTYFQNEAQLEKSRLLSDRFSAERPKGSFSTLEIQRTEQGDSAMYLCASSVNRGGNEQFFGPGTRLTVL.

About this clonotype: Sequence at one end of the junction differs from germline and may be a read error. The rearrangement links TRBV6-8 to TRBJ2-7; 8 nucleotides match TRBD2. Per germline, CDR1 MNHGY and CDR2 SAAAGT. CDR3 length equals 15 residues. This CDR3 is CDSSRTSGFSYEQYF. The CDR3 DNA reads TGTGACAGCAGTCGCACTAGCGGATTCTCCTACGAGCAGTACTTC.

The J gene is TRBJ1-3, the V gene TRBV2; TRBD1 matches 7 bases. The CDR3 length is 13 residues. CDR1 is SNHLY, CDR2 FYNNEI, per germline. J gave up 3 bases and V 8 bases, and 4 bases lay outside the gene matches. The CDR3 DNA reads as TGTGCCAGCCTGGGACAGTTTGGAAACACCATATATTTT. This encodes CASLGQFGNTIYF.

This chain joins TRBV7-6 and TRBJ1-5; 7 positions agree with TRBD1. Per the germline V gene, CDR1 is SGHVS and CDR2 is FNYEAQ. This CDR3 has 16 amino acids. The V segment lost 5 bases and the J segment 4 bases; nucleotides outside the gene matches: 11. In nucleotides, the CDR3 is TGTGCCAGCAGCGAGAGACAGGGCCGGGGAAATCAGCCCCAGCATTTT. Translating it yields CASSERQGRGNQPQHF.

The rearrangement uses TRBV4-1 and TRBJ1-4; 7 nucleotides align to TRBD1. This CDR3 comprises 18 residues. From germline, CDR1 is MGHRA and CDR2 YSYEKL. Trimming removed 3 bases from V and 4 bases from J; junction bases left unmatched: 14. CDR3 in DNA: TGCGCCAGCAGCCAGGCAATTCGACCGGGACAGCATAATGAAAAACTGTTTTTT. Protein: CASSQAIRPGQHNEKLFF.

This clonotype has just a few counts. CDR3 residues: CASSPPGGGRVDEQFF. In nucleotides, the CDR3 is TGTGCCAGCAGCCCCCCCGGAGGCGGGAGGGTTGATGAGCAGTTCTTC. This chain links TRBV7-9 with TRBJ2-1; 9 nucleotides line up with TRBD2. V trimming: 5 bases; J trimming: 8 bases; junction bases outside the gene matches: 13. The CDR3 is 16 residues long. Per the germline V gene, CDR1 is SEHNR and CDR2 is FQNEAQ (reference sequence).

The rearrangement links TRBV7-2 to TRBJ1-2; D possibly corresponds to TRBD1 (5 bases). Trimming left V 4 bases short and J 8 bases short, with 14 bases between. CDR3 length: 13 amino acids. Germline lookup yields CDR1 SGHTA and CDR2 FQGNSA. The CDR3 DNA reads TGTGCCAGCAGCTCAAGTGGGGGGTTCGGCTACACCTTC. Amino acid sequence: CASSSSGGFGYTF.

Here the CDR3 reads CASSSNPGQGTNEQFF. CDR3 bases: TGTGCCAGCAGCTCAAATCCGGGACAGGGAACGAATGAGCAGTTCTTC. V is TRBV5-6 and J is TRBJ2-1; TRBD1 matches 9 bases. V lost 3 bases to trimming and J lost 7 bases; unmatched junction nucleotides: 11. Germline CDR1 is SGHDT and CDR2 is YYEEEE. The CDR3 consists of 16 residues.

J is TRBJ1-6 and V is TRBV28, with D hard to call. The CDR3 is made up of 14 amino acids. From germline, CDR1 is MDHEN and CDR2 SYDVKM. The V and J ends lost 6 bases and 9 bases respectively, with 15 bases between them. The CDR3 nucleotides are TGTGCCAGCAGCCTGCCCAGAGATTTTTCACCCCTCCACTTT. Translation gives CASSLPRDFSPLHF.

J is TRBJ2-1 and V is TRBV20-1, with 14 bases fitting TRBD2. Germline CDR1 reads DFQATT; CDR2 reads SNEGSKA (reference sequence). The CDR3 consists of 16 residues. V was pared by 6 bases and J by 7 bases, with 11 bases of the junction left unmatched. In nucleotides, the CDR3 is TGCAGTGCATTCCCCTTGACTAGCGGGAGGGGTAATGAGCAGTTCTTC. As protein: CSAFPLTSGRGNEQFF.

The chain employs TRBV20-1 and TRBJ2-3; 12 bases fit TRBD2. Germline V gene data show CDR1 as DFQATT and CDR2 as SNEGSKA (reference sequence). This CDR3 region has 17 residues. V was pared by 3 bases and J by 3 bases, with 10 bases of the junction left unmatched. CDR3 protein: CSARETSGSRHTDTQYF. CDR3 nucleotides: TGCAGTGCTAGGGAGACTAGCGGGAGCCGCCATACAGATACGCAGTATTTT.

This clonotype was recorded a few times. This chain links TRBV5-4 with TRBJ2-1; no reliable D call. Germline CDR1 and CDR2: SGHNT and YYREEE (reference sequence). CDR3 size: 15 residues. The ends were cut back, 4 bases at V and 6 bases at J, with 17 bases in the middle. CDR3 loop: CASSLSILLGNEQFF. The CDR3 nucleotides are TGTGCCAGCAGCCTGTCCATTTTGCTGGGCAATGAGCAGTTCTTC.

The chain links TRBV14 to TRBJ1-5; D is perhaps TRBD1 (6 bases). Between the trimmed V and J ends, which lost 5 bases and 6 bases, there was a span of 11 bases. The CDR3 is made up of 13 amino acids. Germline lookup yields CDR1 SGHDN and CDR2 FVKESK. The CDR3 loop reads CASSRGDGQPQHF. CDR3 DNA: TGTGCCAGCAGCAGGGGGGACGGTCAGCCCCAGCATTTT.

There are many counts of this clonotype. This sequence joins TRBV12-3 or TRBV12-4 and TRBJ1-1; the D is unclear. Trimming took 6 bases from V and 2 from J, leaving 10 bases between them. The CDR3 consists of 13 residues. As DNA, the CDR3 is TGTGCCAGCAGCTTTGGGCGCAACACTGAAGCTTTCTTT. Its translation is CASSFGRNTEAFF.

This clonotype appeared a few times. V gene TRBV2 combines with J gene TRBJ1-1; unclear D gene. The CDR3 has 13 residues. Looked up from germline, CDR1 is SNHLY and CDR2 is FYNNEI. V lost 5 bases and J lost 0, with 7 bases in between. The CDR3 DNA reads as TGTGCCAGCAGTACACAGATGAACACTGAAGCTTTCTTT. Protein sequence: CASSTQMNTEAFF.